A single sample gave rise to the 4 T cell receptor beta chains below, sequenced in a study of regulatory T cells in long-lasting Graves disease listed by TCRdb under 2021. The library was produced with multiplex PCR. Sequencing relied on an Illumina HiSeq 4000. iRepertoire HTBI primers and Arm-PCR amplification of CDR3 regions were used to construct TCR beta libraries. Through fastp at Q25 and MiXCR, TCRdb rebuilt clones from the public reads, retaining in-frame beta chains. CDR3 protein sequences are deduplicated, and each keeps its most common genes and DNA. In this sample the table shows around 450,000 distinct CDR3 sequences, 20% to 25% of which occur a single time. The ten largest clones take up about 7% of the sample. This sample's time point label indicates: persistent/refractory GD, antithyroid drugs over 5 years with positive TRAb. For both TCR sequencing and RNA sequencing, RNA was extracted from PBMCs in TRIzol.

The material was peripheral blood mononuclear cells (PBMCs), obtained when the disease was refractory, from a patient treated with antithyroid drugs. These receptors came from a female donor with Graves disease.

This rearrangement joins TRBV7-2 to TRBJ2-5; D possibly corresponds to TRBD2 (6 bases). CDR1 is SGHTA, CDR2 FQGNSA, per germline. The ends were cut back, 5 bases at V and 5 bases at J, with 12 bases in the middle. CDR3 length: 13 residues. The CDR3 spells CASSLGLRETQYF. The CDR3 DNA sequence: TGTGCCAGCAGCCTGGGACTGAGGGAGACCCAGTACTTC. The complete variable domain, with remaining parts taken from reference TRBV7-2 and TRBJ2-5, reads GAGVSQSPSNKVTEKGKDVELRCDPISGHTALYWYRQSLGQGLEFLIYFQGNSAPDKSGLPSDRFSAERTGGSVSTLTIQRTQQEDSAVYLCASSLGLRETQYFGPGTRLLVL.

Only a few counts were recorded for this clonotype. This chain uses TRBV4-1 with TRBJ2-5, with 8 nucleotides matching TRBD2. The V gene end was trimmed by 1 base and the J gene end by 2 bases; junction bases not matched to a gene: 6. The CDR3 is 16 amino acids. Germline V gene data show CDR1 as MGHRA and CDR2 as YSYEKL. CDR3 residues: CASSQGPGGAQETQYF. CDR3 DNA sequence: TGCGCCAGCAGCCAAGGACCGGGGGGGGCTCAAGAGACCCAGTACTTC.

Many counts were recorded for this clonotype. The chain links TRBV2 to TRBJ1-2; D is unclear. Germline CDR1 and CDR2: SNHLY and FYNNEI. This CDR3 comprises 13 residues. V lost 6 bases, J lost 4 bases, and 12 bases lay in between. The CDR3 sequence: CASRAYLSYGYTF. Here the CDR3 DNA reads TGTGCCAGCAGGGCCTACCTGAGCTATGGCTACACCTTC.

This clonotype was picked up a small number of times. The chain joins TRBV2 to TRBJ1-4, with D possibly TRBD1 on 5 matching bases. CDR1 and CDR2 (germline): SNHLY, FYNNEI. The CDR3 totals 15 residues. The germline V and J ends were trimmed by 3 bases and 0 bases, with 8 bases remaining between them. CDR3 region: CASSEQGPTNEKLFF. CDR3 in DNA: TGTGCCAGCAGTGAGCAGGGTCCAACTAATGAAAAACTGTTTTTT.